The T cell receptor (beta chain) described here comes from a study of blood T cell repertoires in COVID-19. Study-wide background: From the United States, Italy and Spain came samples of acute and convalescent COVID-19. Sources were T cells, B-cell-depleted T cells, or PBMCs; the material itself was cDNA or gDNA.

The CDR3 is 15 residues long. The germline V gene has CDR1 SGDLS and CDR2 YYNGEE. V lost 4 bases, J lost 3 bases, and 9 bases stayed unmatched. Original handling: Reference gene primer amplification gave nucleated cell count estimates. Method: immunoSEQ multiplex PCR; TCRdb's copy keeps in-frame clones and lacks some. The V and J calls and clone size come from that table; D and trimming were worked out from the DNA. The top ten hold around 11% of the sample, which has 250,000 to 350,000 clones, about 88% seen once. Patients in Seattle were enrolled during active infection, then followed longitudinally.

This receptor was identified in a woman in her 30s with COVID-19, enrolled during active disease. The chain combines TRBV9 with TRBJ2-7; TRBD1 agrees at 8 bases. Sequencing used peripheral blood. CDR3 loop: CASSPGQESHYEQYF. In nucleotides, the CDR3 is TGTGCCAGCAGCCCGGGACAGGAAAGCCACTACGAGCAGTACTTC.